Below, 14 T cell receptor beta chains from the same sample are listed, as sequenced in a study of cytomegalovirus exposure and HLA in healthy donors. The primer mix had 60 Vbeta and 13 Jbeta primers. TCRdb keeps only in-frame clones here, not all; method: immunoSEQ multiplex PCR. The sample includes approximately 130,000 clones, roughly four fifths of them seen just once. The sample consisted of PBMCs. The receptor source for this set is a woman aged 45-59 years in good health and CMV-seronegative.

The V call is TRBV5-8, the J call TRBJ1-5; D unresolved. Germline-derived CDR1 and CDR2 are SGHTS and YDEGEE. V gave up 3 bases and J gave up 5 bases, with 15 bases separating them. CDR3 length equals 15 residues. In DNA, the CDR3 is TGTGCCAGCAGCTGGTCCCGGGGAGTGCATCAGCCCCAGCATTTT. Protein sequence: CASSWSRGVHQPQHF.

CDR3: CASSHDRESRNEQFF. CDR3 in DNA: TGTGCCAGCAGTCACGACAGGGAGAGTAGGAATGAGCAGTTCTTC. The chain is built from TRBV6-5 and TRBJ2-1; 7 positions agree with TRBD1. The CDR3 is 15 amino acids. Germline V gene data show CDR1 as MNHEY and CDR2 as SVGAGI. Unmatched junction bases numbered 11, after V lost 5 bases and J lost 7 bases.

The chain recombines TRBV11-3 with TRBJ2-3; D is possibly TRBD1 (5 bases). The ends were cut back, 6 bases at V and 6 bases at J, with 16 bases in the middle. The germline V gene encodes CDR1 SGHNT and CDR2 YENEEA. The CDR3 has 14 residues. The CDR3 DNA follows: TGTGCCAGCAGTCTAGGGGTGTTACGGGATACGCAGTATTTT. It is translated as CASSLGVLRDTQYF.

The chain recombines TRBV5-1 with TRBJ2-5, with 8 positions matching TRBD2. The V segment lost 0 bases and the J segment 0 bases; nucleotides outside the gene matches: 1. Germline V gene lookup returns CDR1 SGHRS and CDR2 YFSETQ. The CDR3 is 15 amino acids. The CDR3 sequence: CASSLGLAYQETQYF. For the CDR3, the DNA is TGCGCCAGCAGCTTGGGACTAGCGTACCAAGAGACCCAGTACTTC.

CDR3 sequence: CASSDASGRAGGELFF. CDR3 bases: TGTGCCAGCAGTGACGCTAGCGGGAGGGCCGGCGGGGAGCTGTTTTTT. This rearrangement joins TRBV28 to TRBJ2-2; 12 bases align to TRBD2. Germline V CDR1 and CDR2: MDHEN, SYDVKM. This CDR3 has 16 residues. V dropped 5 bases and J dropped 7; count of bases not matched to a gene: 8. Together with reference TRBV28 and TRBJ2-2, the CDR3 gives the full variable domain: DVKVTQSSRYLVKRTGEKVFLECVQDMDHENMFWYRQDPGLGLRLIYFSYDVKMKEKGDIPEGYSVSREKKERFSLILESASTNQTSMYLCASSDASGRAGGELFFGEGSRLTVL.

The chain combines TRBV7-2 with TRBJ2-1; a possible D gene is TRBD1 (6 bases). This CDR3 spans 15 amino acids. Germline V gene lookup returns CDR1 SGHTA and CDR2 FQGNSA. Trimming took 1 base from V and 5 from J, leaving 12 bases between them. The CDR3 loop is CASSLGTATNNEQFF. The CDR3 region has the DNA TGTGCCAGCAGCTTAGGGACAGCGACCAACAATGAGCAGTTCTTC.

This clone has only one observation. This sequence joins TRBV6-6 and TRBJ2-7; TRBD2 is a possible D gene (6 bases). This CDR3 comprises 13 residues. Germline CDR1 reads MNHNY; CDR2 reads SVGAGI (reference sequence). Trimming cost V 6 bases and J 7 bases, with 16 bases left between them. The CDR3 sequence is CASSLQGEEEQYV. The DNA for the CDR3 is TGTGCCAGCAGCCTCCAAGGGGAGGAAGAGCAGTACGTC.

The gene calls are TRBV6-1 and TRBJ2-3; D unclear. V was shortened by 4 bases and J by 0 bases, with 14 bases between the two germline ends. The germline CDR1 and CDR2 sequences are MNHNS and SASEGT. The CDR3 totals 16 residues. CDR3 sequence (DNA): TGTGCCAGCAGTGCCCTTTCTTTCTCGAGCACAGATACGCAGTATTTT. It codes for CASSALSFSSTDTQYF.

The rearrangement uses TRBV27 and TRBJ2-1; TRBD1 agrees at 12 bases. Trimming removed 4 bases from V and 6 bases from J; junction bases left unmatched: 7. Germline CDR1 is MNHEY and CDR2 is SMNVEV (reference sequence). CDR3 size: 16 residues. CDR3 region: CASSSGTGGAANEQFF. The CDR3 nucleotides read TGTGCCAGCAGTTCCGGGACAGGGGGCGCGGCCAATGAGCAGTTCTTC.

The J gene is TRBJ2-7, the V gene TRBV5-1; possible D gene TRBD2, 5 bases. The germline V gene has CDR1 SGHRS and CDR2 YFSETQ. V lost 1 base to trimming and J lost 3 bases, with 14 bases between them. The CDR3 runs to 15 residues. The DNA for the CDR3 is TGCGCCAGCAGCTTGTCAGGACTTACGGACTACGAGCAGTACGTC. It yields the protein CASSLSGLTDYEQYV.

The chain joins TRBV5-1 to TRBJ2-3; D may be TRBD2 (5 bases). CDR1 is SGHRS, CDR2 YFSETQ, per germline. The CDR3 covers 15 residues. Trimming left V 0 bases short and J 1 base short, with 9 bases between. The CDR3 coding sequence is TGCGCCAGCAGCTTGGAAAGGACTGGCACAGATACGCAGTATTTT. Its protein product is CASSLERTGTDTQYF.

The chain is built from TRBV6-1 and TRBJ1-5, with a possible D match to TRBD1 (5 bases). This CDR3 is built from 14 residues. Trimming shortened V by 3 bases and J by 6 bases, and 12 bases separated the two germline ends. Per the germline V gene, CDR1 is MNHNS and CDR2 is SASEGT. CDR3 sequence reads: CASSEGGVTQPQHF. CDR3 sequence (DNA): TGTGCCAGCAGTGAGGGGGGTGTTACTCAGCCCCAGCATTTT.

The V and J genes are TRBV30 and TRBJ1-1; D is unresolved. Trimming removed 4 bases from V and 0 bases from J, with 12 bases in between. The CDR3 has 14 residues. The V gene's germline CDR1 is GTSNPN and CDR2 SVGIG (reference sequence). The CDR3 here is CAWTAGFVNTEAFF. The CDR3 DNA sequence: TGTGCCTGGACCGCGGGCTTCGTGAACACTGAAGCTTTCTTT.

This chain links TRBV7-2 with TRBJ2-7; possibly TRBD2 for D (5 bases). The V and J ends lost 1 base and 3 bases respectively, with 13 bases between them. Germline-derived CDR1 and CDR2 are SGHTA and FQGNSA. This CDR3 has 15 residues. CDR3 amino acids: CASSLEADGFYEQYV. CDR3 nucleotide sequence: TGTGCCAGCAGCTTAGAAGCGGACGGATTCTACGAGCAGTACGTC.